The present TCR beta chain was sequenced within a study of blood T cell repertoires in COVID-19. On the study more broadly: Samples of COVID-19 (acute and convalescent) were obtained from the United States, Italy and Spain. From T cells, B-cell-depleted T cells, or PBMCs came the material, which was cDNA or gDNA.

V lost 9 bases and J lost 3; bases outside the gene matches: 7. The germline gives CDR1 MDHEN, CDR2 SYDVKM. The CDR3 sequence is 13 residues long. Methods used by the authors: Amplification of reference gene primers provided the estimated nucleated cell counts. Produced via immunoSEQ multiplex PCR; TCRdb's table is partial and in-frame only. That table is the source of V, J and clone size, and D and trimming were worked out from the DNA. This sample carries roughly 200,000 clones, roughly 84% of them seen once, and the ten largest clones take 4.4%. This sequence was found in a man between 50 and 59 years old with active or convalescent COVID-19. J is TRBJ2-5 and V is TRBV28; 7 bases fit TRBD1. Input material: peripheral blood. As DNA, the CDR3 is TGTGCCAGTCACAGGGGACGGGAAGAGACCCAGTACTTC. It specifies CASHRGREETQYF.